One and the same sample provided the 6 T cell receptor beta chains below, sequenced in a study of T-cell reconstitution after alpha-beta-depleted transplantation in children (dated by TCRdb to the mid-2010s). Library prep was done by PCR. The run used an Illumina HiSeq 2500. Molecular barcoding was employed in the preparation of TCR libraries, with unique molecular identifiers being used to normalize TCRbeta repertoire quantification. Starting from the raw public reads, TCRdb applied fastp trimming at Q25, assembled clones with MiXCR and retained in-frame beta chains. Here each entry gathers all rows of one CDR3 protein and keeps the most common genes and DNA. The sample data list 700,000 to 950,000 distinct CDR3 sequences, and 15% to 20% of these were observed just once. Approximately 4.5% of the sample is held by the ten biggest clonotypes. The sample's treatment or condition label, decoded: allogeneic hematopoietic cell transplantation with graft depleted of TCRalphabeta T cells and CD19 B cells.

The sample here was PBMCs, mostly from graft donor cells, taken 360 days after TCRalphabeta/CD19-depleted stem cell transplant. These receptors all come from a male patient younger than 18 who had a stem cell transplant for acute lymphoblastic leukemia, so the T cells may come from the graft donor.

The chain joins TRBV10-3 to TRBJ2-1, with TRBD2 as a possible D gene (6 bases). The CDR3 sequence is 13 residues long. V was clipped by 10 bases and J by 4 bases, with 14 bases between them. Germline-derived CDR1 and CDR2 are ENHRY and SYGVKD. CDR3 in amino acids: CASGTAAYNEQFF. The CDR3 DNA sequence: TGTGCCAGCGGGACCGCGGCTTACAATGAGCAGTTCTTC.

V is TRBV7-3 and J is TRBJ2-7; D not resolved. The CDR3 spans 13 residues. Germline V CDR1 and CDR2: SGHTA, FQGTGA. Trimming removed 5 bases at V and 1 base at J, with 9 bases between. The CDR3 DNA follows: TGTGCCAGCAGCCCTGAAGAATCCTACGAGCAGTACTTC. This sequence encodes CASSPEESYEQYF.

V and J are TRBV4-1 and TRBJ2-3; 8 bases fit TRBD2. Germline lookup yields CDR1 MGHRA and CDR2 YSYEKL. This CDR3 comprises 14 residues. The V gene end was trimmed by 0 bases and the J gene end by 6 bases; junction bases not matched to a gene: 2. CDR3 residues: CASSQETGGDTQYF. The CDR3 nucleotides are TGCGCCAGCAGCCAAGAGACGGGGGGGGATACGCAGTATTTT.

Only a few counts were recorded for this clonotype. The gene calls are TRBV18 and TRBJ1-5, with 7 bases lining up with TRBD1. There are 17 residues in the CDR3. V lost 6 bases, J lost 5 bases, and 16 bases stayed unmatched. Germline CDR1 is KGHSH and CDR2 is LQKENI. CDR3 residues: CASSRVALTGWDQPQHF. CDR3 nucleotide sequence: TGTGCCAGCTCCCGAGTGGCTCTGACAGGGTGGGATCAGCCCCAGCATTTT.

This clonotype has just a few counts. CDR3: CASRHSGGGPYEQFF. Here the CDR3 DNA reads TGTGCCAGCAGACATAGCGGGGGAGGGCCCTATGAGCAGTTCTTC. This chain uses TRBV12-3 or TRBV12-4 with TRBJ2-1; 9 nucleotides align to TRBD2. The CDR3 extends over 15 amino acids. V dropped 6 bases and J dropped 8; count of bases not matched to a gene: 11.

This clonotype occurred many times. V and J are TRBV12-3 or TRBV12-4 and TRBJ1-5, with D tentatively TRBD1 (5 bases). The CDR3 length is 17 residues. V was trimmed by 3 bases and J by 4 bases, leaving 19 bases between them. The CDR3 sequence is CASSFSPGMEPNQPQHF. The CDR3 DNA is TGTGCCAGCAGTTTTTCCCCAGGGATGGAGCCAAATCAGCCCCAGCATTTT.